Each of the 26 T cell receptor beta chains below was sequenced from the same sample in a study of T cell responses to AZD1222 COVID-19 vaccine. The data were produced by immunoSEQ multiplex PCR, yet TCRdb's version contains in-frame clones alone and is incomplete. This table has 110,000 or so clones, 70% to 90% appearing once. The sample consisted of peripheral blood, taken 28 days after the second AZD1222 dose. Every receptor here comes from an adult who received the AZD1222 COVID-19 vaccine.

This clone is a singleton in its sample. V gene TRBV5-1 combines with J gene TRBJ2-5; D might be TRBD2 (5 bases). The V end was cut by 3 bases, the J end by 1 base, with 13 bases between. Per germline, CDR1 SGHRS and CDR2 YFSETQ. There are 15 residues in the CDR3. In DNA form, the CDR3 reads TGCGCCAGCAGCTCTGGATCCCGGGGCCAAGAGACCCAGTACTTC. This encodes CASSSGSRGQETQYF.

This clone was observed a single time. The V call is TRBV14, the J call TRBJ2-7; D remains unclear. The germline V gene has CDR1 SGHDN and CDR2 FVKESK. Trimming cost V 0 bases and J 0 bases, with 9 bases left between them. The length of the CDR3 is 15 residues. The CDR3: CASSQDSGVSYEQYF. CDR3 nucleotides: TGTGCCAGCAGCCAAGATTCGGGTGTCTCCTACGAGCAGTACTTC.

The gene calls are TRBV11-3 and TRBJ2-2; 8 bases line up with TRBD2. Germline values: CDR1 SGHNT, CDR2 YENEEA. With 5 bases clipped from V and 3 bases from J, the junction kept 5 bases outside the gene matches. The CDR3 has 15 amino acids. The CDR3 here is CASSKAAGDTGELFF. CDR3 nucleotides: TGTGCCAGCAGCAAAGCAGCGGGAGACACCGGGGAGCTGTTTTTT.

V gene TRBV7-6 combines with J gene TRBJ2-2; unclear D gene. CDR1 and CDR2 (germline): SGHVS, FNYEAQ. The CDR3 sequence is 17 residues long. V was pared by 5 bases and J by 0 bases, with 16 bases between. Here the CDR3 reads CASSAQPPRTNTGELFF. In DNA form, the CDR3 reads TGTGCCAGCAGCGCACAACCTCCCAGGACGAACACCGGGGAGCTGTTTTTT.

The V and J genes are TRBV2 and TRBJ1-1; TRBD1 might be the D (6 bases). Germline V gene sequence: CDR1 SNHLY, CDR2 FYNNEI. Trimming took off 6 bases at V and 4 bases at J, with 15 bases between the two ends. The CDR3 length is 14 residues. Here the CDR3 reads CASSLGRGPTEAFF. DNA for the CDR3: TGTGCCAGCAGCCTCGGCAGGGGCCCCACTGAAGCTTTCTTT. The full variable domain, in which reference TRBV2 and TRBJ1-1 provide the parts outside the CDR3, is EPEVTQTPSHQVTQMGQEVILRCVPISNHLYFYWYRQILGQKVEFLVSFYNNEISEKSEIFDDQFSVERPDGSNFTLKIRSTKLEDSAMYFCASSLGRGPTEAFFGQGTRLTVV.

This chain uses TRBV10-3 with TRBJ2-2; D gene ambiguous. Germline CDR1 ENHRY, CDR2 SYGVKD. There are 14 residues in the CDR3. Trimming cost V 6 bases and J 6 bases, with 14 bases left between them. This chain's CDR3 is CAIRVHIISGELFF. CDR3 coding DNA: TGTGCCATCAGGGTCCATATTATTTCCGGGGAGCTGTTTTTT.

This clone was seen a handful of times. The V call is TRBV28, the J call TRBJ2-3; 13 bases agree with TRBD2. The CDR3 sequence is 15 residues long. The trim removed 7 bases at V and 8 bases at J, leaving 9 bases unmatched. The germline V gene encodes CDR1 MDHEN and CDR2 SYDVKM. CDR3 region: CASTGLAGVWGTQYF. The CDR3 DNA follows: TGTGCCAGCACAGGACTAGCGGGAGTATGGGGTACGCAGTATTTT.

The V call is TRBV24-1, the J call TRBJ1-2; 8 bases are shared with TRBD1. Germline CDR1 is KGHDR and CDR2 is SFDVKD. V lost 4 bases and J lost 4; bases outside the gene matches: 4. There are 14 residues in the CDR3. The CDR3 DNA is TGTGCCACCAGTGACAGGGGGCTTAGCTATGGCTACACCTTC. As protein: CATSDRGLSYGYTF.

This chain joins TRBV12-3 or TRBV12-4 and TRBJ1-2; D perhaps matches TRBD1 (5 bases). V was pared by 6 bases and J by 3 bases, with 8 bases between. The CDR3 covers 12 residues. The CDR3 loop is CASRGGHYGYTF. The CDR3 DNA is TGTGCCAGCAGGGGGGGACACTATGGCTACACCTTC.

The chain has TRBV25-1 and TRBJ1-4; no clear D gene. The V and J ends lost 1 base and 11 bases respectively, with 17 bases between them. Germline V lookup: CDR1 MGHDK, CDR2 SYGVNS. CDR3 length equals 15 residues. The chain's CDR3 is CASSEFKGSQEKLFF. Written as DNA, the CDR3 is TGTGCCAGCAGTGAATTCAAGGGATCCCAGGAGAAACTGTTTTTT.

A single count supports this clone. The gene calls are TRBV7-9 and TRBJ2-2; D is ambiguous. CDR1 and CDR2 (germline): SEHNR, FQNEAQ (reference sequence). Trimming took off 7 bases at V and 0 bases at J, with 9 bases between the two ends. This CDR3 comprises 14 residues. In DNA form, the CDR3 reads TGTGCCAGCAAGAAGGGATCGAACACCGGGGAGCTGTTTTTT. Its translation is CASKKGSNTGELFF.

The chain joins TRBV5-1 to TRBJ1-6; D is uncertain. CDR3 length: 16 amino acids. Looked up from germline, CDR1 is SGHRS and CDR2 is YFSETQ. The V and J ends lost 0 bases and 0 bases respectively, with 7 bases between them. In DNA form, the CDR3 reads TGCGCCAGCAGCTTGGATACTACCTCCTATAATTCACCCCTCCACTTT. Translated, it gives CASSLDTTSYNSPLHF. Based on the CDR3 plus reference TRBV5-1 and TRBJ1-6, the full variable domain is KAGVTQTPRYLIKTRGQQVTLSCSPISGHRSVSWYQQTPGQGLQFLFEYFSETQRNKGNFPGRFSGRQFSNSRSEMNVSTLELGDSALYLCASSLDTTSYNSPLHFGNGTRLTVT.

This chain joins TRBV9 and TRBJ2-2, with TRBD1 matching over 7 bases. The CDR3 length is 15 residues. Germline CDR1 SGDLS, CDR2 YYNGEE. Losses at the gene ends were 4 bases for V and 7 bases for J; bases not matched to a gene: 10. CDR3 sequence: CASSLEGAPDGELFF. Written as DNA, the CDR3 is TGTGCCAGCAGCCTAGAGGGGGCCCCAGACGGGGAGCTGTTTTTT.

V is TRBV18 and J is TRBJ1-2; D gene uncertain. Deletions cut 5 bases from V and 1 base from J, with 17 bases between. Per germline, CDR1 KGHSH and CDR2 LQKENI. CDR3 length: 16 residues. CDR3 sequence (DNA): TGTGCCAGCTCATCGCTTCGCGGCAGCTTTAACTATGGCTACACCTTC. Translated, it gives CASSSLRGSFNYGYTF.

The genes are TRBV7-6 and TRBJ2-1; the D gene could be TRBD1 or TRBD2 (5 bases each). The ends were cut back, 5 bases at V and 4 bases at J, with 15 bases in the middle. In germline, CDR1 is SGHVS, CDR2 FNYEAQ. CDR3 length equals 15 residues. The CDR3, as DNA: TGTGCCAGCAGCCCCGAGGGGTTTAGGTACAATGAGCAGTTCTTC. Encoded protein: CASSPEGFRYNEQFF.

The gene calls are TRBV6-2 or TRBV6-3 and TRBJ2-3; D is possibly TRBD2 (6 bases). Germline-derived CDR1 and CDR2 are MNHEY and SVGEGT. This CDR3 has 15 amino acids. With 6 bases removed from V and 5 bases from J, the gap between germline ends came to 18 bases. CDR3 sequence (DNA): TGTGCCAGCAGCGGGAGACTCTCTCCCGGAGATACGCAGTATTTT. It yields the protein CASSGRLSPGDTQYF.

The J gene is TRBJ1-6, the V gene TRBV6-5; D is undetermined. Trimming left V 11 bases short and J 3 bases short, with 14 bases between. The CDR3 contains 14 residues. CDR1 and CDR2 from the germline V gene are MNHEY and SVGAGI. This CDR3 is CAVWGDSYNSPLHF. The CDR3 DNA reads TGTGCCGTGTGGGGAGATAGCTATAATTCACCCCTCCACTTT.

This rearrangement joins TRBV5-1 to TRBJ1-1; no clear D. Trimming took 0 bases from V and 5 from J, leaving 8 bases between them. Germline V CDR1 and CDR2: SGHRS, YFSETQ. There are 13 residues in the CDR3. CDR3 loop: CASSLEGGTEAFF. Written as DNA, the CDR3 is TGCGCCAGCAGCTTGGAGGGAGGAACTGAAGCTTTCTTT.

CDR3 DNA sequence: TGTGCCACCAGCAGATCGGAACTTGAGGCCTCCTCCACCGGGGAGCTGTTTTTT. This codes for CATSRSELEASSTGELFF. This chain joins TRBV15 and TRBJ2-2; D gene unclear. The V gene lost 2 bases and the J gene lost 4 bases, with 20 bases spanning the gap. Germline V gene data show CDR1 as LNHNV and CDR2 as YYDKDF (reference sequence). This CDR3 spans 18 amino acids.

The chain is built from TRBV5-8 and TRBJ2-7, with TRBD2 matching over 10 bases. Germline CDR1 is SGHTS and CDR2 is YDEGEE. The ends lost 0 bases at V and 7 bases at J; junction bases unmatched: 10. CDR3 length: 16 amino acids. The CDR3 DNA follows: TGTGCCAGCAGCTTGGGATTGCTAGCGGGAGTGGGTGAGCAGTACTTC. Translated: CASSLGLLAGVGEQYF.

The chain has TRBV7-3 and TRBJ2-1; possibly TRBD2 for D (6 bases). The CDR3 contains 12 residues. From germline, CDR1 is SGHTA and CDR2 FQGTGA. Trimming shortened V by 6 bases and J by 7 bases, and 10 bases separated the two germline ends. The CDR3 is CASSTSFNEQFF. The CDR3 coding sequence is TGTGCCAGCAGTACTAGCTTTAATGAGCAGTTCTTC. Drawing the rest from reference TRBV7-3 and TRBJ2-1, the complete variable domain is GAGVSQTPSNKVTEKGKYVELRCDPISGHTALYWYRQSLGQGPEFLIYFQGTGAADDSGLPNDRFFAVRPEGSVSTLKIQRTERGDSAVYLCASSTSFNEQFFGPGTRLTVL.

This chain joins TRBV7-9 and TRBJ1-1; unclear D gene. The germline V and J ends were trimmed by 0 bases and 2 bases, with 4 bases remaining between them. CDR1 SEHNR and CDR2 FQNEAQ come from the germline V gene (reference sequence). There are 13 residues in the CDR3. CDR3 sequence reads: CASSLATNTEAFF. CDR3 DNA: TGTGCCAGCAGCTTAGCGACAAACACTGAAGCTTTCTTT. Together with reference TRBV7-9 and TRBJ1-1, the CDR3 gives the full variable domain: DTGVSQNPRHKITKRGQNVTFRCDPISEHNRLYWYRQTLGQGPEFLTYFQNEAQLEKSRLLSDRFSAERPKGSFSTLEIQRTEQGDSAMYLCASSLATNTEAFFGQGTRLTVV.

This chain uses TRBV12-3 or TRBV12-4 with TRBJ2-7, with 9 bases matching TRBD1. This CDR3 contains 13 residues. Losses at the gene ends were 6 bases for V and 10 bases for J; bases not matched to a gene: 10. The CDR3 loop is CASSLGQGSDQYF. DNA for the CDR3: TGTGCCAGCAGCTTGGGACAGGGTTCGGACCAGTACTTC.

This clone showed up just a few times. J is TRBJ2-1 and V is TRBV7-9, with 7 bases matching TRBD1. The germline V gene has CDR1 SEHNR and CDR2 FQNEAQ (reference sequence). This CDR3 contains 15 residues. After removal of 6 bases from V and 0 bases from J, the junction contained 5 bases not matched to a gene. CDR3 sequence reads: CASSYRGRSYNEQFF. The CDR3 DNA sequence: TGTGCCAGCAGTTACAGGGGTCGCTCCTACAATGAGCAGTTCTTC.

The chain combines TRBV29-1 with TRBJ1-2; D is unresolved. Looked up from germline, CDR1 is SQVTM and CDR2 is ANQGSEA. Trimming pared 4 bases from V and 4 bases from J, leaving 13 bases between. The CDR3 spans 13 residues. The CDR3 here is CSVVRDPPYGYTF. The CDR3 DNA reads TGCAGCGTTGTTAGGGATCCGCCCTATGGCTACACCTTC.

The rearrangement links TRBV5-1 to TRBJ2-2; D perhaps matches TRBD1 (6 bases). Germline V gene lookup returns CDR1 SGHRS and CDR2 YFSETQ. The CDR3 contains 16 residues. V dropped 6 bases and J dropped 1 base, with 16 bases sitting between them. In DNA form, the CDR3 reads TGCGCCAGCACGGACAGACCAAGTCTGAACACCGGGGAGCTGTTTTTT. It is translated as CASTDRPSLNTGELFF.